Here is one T cell receptor (beta chain) with its context. This record comes from a study of shared T cell receptors in the human thymus. Assay: immunoSEQ multiplex PCR; the TCRdb copy retains only in-frame clones and omits some. The data hold hundreds of thousands of clones, with around 87% observed a single time. V lost 3 bases, J lost 4 bases, and 7 bases stayed unmatched. There are 15 residues in the CDR3. CDR1 is LGHNA, CDR2 YSLEER, per germline. These data were likewise used in another study, on human thymus T cells.

The sample consisted of thymocytes. The V and J genes are TRBV4-3 and TRBJ1-2; 8 bases agree with TRBD1. This receptor was identified in a boy under three years old with a congenital heart defect. The CDR3 loop is CASSQTRGLGYGYTF. The CDR3 region has the DNA TGCGCCAGCAGCCAGACCAGGGGGCTGGGCTATGGCTACACCTTC.